The 10 T cell receptor beta chains listed next were all sequenced from one sample in a study of T-cell reconstitution after alpha-beta-depleted transplantation in children. The library targeted TCRbeta and was prepared with unique molecular identifiers. TCRdb re-called the PCR reads through MiXCR, storing one row per CDR3 protein. The table has almost 500,000 distinct CDR3 sequences, around 12% seen once. The input for sequencing was PBMCs from the stem cell graft donor, taken from the stem cell graft. These receptor sequences come from a human donor who donated a stem cell graft to a child with combined immunodeficiency.

In this sample, this clonotype turned up a few times. The V and J genes are TRBV5-1 and TRBJ2-2; D remains ambiguous. The length of the CDR3 is 13 residues. Germline lookup yields CDR1 SGHRS and CDR2 YFSETQ. The ends were cut back, 1 base at V and 5 bases at J, with 6 bases in the middle. This chain's CDR3 is CASSLRYTGELFF. As DNA, the CDR3 is TGCGCCAGCAGCTTGCGTTATACCGGGGAGCTGTTTTTT.

There are many counts of this clonotype. The CDR3 loop is CASSGTSGGTDTQYF. The CDR3, as DNA: TGTGCCAGCAGTGGGACTAGCGGGGGCACAGATACGCAGTATTTT. The rearrangement joins TRBV2 to TRBJ2-3; 12 positions agree with TRBD2. V trimming: 4 bases; J trimming: 1 base; junction bases outside the gene matches: 0. Looked up from germline, CDR1 is SNHLY and CDR2 is FYNNEI. The CDR3 is 15 amino acids.

J is TRBJ2-1 and V is TRBV19; D unresolved. Looked up from germline, CDR1 is LNHDA and CDR2 is SQIVND (reference sequence). The CDR3 sequence is 14 residues long. V was trimmed by 1 base and J by 5 bases, leaving 9 bases between them. In DNA, the CDR3 is TGTGCCAGTAGTATAGGTGGGATCCACAATGAGCAGTTCTTC. Translated: CASSIGGIHNEQFF.

This clonotype occurred many times. The genes are TRBV9 and TRBJ1-3; a weak D match, TRBD1 (5 bases). The CDR3 sequence is 13 residues long. With 4 bases removed from V and 8 bases from J, the gap between germline ends came to 13 bases. From germline, CDR1 is SGDLS and CDR2 YYNGEE. CDR3 loop: CASSPRQLDTIYF. Here the CDR3 DNA reads TGTGCCAGCAGCCCTCGACAGCTAGACACCATATATTTT.

This clonotype was detected only a few times. The rearrangement uses TRBV6-2 or TRBV6-3 and TRBJ2-6; 8 bases fit TRBD2. Losses at the gene ends were 7 bases for V and 2 bases for J; bases not matched to a gene: 10. CDR3 length: 17 amino acids. The V gene's germline CDR1 is MNHEY and CDR2 SVGEGT. The CDR3 region is CASTLRAGDAGANVLTF. The CDR3 nucleotides read TGTGCCAGCACATTGCGAGCGGGAGATGCTGGGGCCAACGTCCTGACTTTC.

A few counts support this clonotype. J is TRBJ1-2 and V is TRBV27, with D uncertain. The V end was cut by 0 bases, the J end by 4 bases, with 12 bases between. Germline CDR1 MNHEY, CDR2 SMNVEV (reference sequence). The length of the CDR3 is 15 residues. CDR3 loop: CASSLSIQEVYGYTF. The CDR3 DNA sequence: TGTGCCAGCAGTTTATCGATCCAGGAGGTCTATGGCTACACCTTC.

The sample holds one count of this clonotype. The chain joins TRBV7-8 to TRBJ2-1; 13 bases are shared with TRBD2. From germline, CDR1 is SGHVS and CDR2 FQNEAQ. The CDR3 consists of 15 residues. The trim removed 5 bases at V and 8 bases at J, leaving 6 bases unmatched. DNA of the CDR3: TGTGCCAGCAGCAAAACTAGCGGGAGGGCCGATGAGCAGTTCTTC. The encoded protein is CASSKTSGRADEQFF.

This clonotype was observed at least ten times. The chain has TRBV6-4 and TRBJ2-1; D may be TRBD2 (5 bases). The CDR3 is made up of 13 amino acids. With 2 bases removed from V and 8 bases from J, the gap between germline ends came to 10 bases. Germline CDR1 reads MRHNA; CDR2 reads SNTAGT. The CDR3 sequence is CASSDGSEYEQFF. The CDR3 region has the DNA TGTGCCAGCAGTGACGGGAGTGAGTATGAGCAGTTCTTC.

The chain uses TRBV27 and TRBJ2-7; TRBD1 or TRBD2 may be the D gene (6 bases each). V dropped 3 bases and J dropped 4 bases, with 19 bases sitting between them. From germline, CDR1 is MNHEY and CDR2 SMNVEV (reference sequence). This CDR3 region has 16 residues. The CDR3 sequence is CASSLISGARGYEQYF. CDR3 nucleotide sequence: TGTGCCAGCAGTTTGATTTCGGGGGCCCGGGGGTACGAGCAGTACTTC.

V is TRBV25-1 and J is TRBJ2-1; D is possibly TRBD1 (5 bases). The CDR3 runs 13 residues. V was trimmed by 2 bases and J by 6 bases, leaving 8 bases between them. CDR1 and CDR2 (germline): MGHDK, SYGVNS. The DNA for the CDR3 is TGTGCCAGCAGTGAAGGACAAGTCAATGAGCAGTTCTTC. Translation gives CASSEGQVNEQFF.